The 24 T cell receptor beta chains below were found in one sample sequenced in a study of T cell responses to AZD1222 COVID-19 vaccine. Sequencing was performed with immunoSEQ multiplex PCR; in TCRdb, only in-frame clones are kept and a portion is missing. This sample yields around 150,000 clones, of which 88% are seen a single time; 3% to 4% belongs to the top ten. This sample comprised peripheral blood, obtained on day 0 of MenACWY control vaccination. The origin of the receptors is an adult in good health.

The chain is built from TRBV28 and TRBJ2-7; maybe TRBD1 (6 bases). The V end was cut by 6 bases, the J end by 4 bases, with 13 bases between. The CDR3 covers 13 residues. The germline V gene encodes CDR1 MDHEN and CDR2 SYDVKM. The CDR3 region has the DNA TGTGCCAGCAGCGATCCACAGGGTTACGAGCAGTACTTC. It codes for CASSDPQGYEQYF.

This clone was observed a handful of times. The chain links TRBV3-1 (or the pseudogene TRBV3-2) to TRBJ1-2; 11 bases fit TRBD1. V lost 2 bases to trimming and J lost 2 bases; unmatched junction nucleotides: 4. This CDR3 comprises 16 residues. Per germline, CDR1 LGHDT and CDR2 YNNKEL (reference sequence). CDR3 protein: CASSQPGTGGNYGYTF. The CDR3 DNA sequence: TGTGCCAGCAGCCAACCCGGGACAGGGGGGAACTATGGCTACACCTTC.

V usage is TRBV4-3 and J usage is TRBJ2-1, with D possibly TRBD2 on 7 matching bases. Germline V lookup: CDR1 LGHNA, CDR2 YSLEER. The length of the CDR3 is 16 residues. V lost 1 base and J lost 2, with 12 bases in between. The CDR3 coding sequence is TGCGCCAGCAGCCAAGTTACGGGGGGCACCTACAATGAGCAGTTCTTC. This encodes CASSQVTGGTYNEQFF.

V and J are TRBV5-1 and TRBJ2-6; D may correspond to TRBD1 or TRBD2 (5 bases each). The CDR3 extends over 17 amino acids. Germline V gives CDR1 SGHRS, CDR2 YFSETQ. The ends were cut back, 3 bases at V and 0 bases at J, with 13 bases in the middle. CDR3 protein: CASSSLAGSSGANVLTF. CDR3 sequence (DNA): TGCGCCAGCAGCTCATTGGCAGGGAGCTCTGGGGCCAACGTCCTGACTTTC.

The V call is TRBV27, the J call TRBJ2-2; 8 nucleotides line up with TRBD1. V trimming: 6 bases; J trimming: 4 bases; junction bases outside the gene matches: 7. Per the germline V gene, CDR1 is MNHEY and CDR2 is SMNVEV (reference sequence). CDR3 length equals 15 residues. This CDR3 is CASRGQAMGTGELFF. The CDR3 bases are TGTGCCAGCAGGGGACAGGCCATGGGCACCGGGGAGCTGTTTTTT.

V is TRBV5-6 and J is TRBJ2-7; possible D gene TRBD1, 6 bases. V lost 4 bases and J lost 0, with 20 bases in between. This CDR3 comprises 17 residues. Germline CDR1 reads SGHDT; CDR2 reads YYEEEE. The CDR3 region has the DNA TGTGCCAGCAGCCCTCCTTTACAGGGAATTTTCTCCTACGAGCAGTACTTC. This gives the protein CASSPPLQGIFSYEQYF.

This clone was detected once. This chain joins TRBV5-8 and TRBJ2-3, with D tentatively TRBD2 (5 bases). Per germline, CDR1 SGHTS and CDR2 YDEGEE. CDR3 size: 12 residues. Trimming took off 1 base at V and 8 bases at J, with 8 bases between the two ends. DNA of the CDR3: TGTGCCAGCAGCTTGTTCCGGGGTACGCAGTATTTT. Translating gives CASSLFRGTQYF. Looking up the rest from reference TRBV5-8 and TRBJ2-3 gives the full variable domain: EAGVTQSPTHLIKTRGQQATLRCSPISGHTSVYWYQQALGLGLQFLLWYDEGEERNRGNFPPRFSGRQFPNYSSELNVNALELEDSALYLCASSLFRGTQYFGPGTRLTVL.

The chain has TRBV11-3 and TRBJ2-3; maybe TRBD2 (6 bases). Trimming stripped 1 base from V and 2 bases from J, with 10 bases between. From germline, CDR1 is SGHNT and CDR2 YENEEA. The CDR3 runs 15 residues. The CDR3 bases are TGTGCCAGCAGCTTAGGGACGGGGGACACAGATACGCAGTATTTT. Translating gives CASSLGTGDTDTQYF.

This clone was seen just once. The V call is TRBV11-2, the J call TRBJ2-1; D might be TRBD2 (5 bases). Germline lookup yields CDR1 SGHAT and CDR2 FQNNGV. V was trimmed by 5 bases and J by 8 bases, leaving 19 bases between them. The length of the CDR3 is 15 residues. The CDR3 DNA is TGTGCCAGCAGCCCCACTGGACTGGGGTCCTATGAGCAGTTCTTC. It is translated as CASSPTGLGSYEQFF.

The chain links TRBV5-1 to TRBJ1-1, with D tentatively TRBD1 (5 bases). The germline V gene encodes CDR1 SGHRS and CDR2 YFSETQ. CDR3 length equals 14 residues. The ends were cut back, 0 bases at V and 2 bases at J, with 8 bases in the middle. The CDR3 region has the DNA TGCGCCAGCAGCTTGGGAGACAGAAACACTGAAGCTTTCTTT. It translates to CASSLGDRNTEAFF.

CDR3 in DNA: TGTGCCAGCTCACCCTGGCAGGGCGTTATCACTGAAGCTTTCTTT. It is translated as CASSPWQGVITEAFF. The gene calls are TRBV18 and TRBJ1-1; a weak D match, TRBD1 (5 bases). CDR1 is KGHSH and CDR2 is LQKENI in the germline V gene. The CDR3 extends over 15 amino acids. V was pared by 3 bases and J by 4 bases, with 15 bases between.

This chain uses TRBV5-1 with TRBJ2-7, with TRBD1 identical over 8 bases. Germline V gene sequence: CDR1 SGHRS, CDR2 YFSETQ. The CDR3 length is 16 residues. The trim removed 0 bases at V and 6 bases at J, leaving 11 bases unmatched. CDR3 coding DNA: TGCGCCAGCAGCTTGGCGTTAGGGACAGGAGTTAGCGAGCAGTACTTC. Translation gives CASSLALGTGVSEQYF. The complete variable domain, with remaining parts taken from reference TRBV5-1 and TRBJ2-7, reads KAGVTQTPRYLIKTRGQQVTLSCSPISGHRSVSWYQQTPGQGLQFLFEYFSETQRNKGNFPGRFSGRQFSNSRSEMNVSTLELGDSALYLCASSLALGTGVSEQYFGPGTRLTVT.

The chain links TRBV5-1 to TRBJ2-7, with D unresolved. Per the germline V gene, CDR1 is SGHRS and CDR2 is YFSETQ. The CDR3 contains 18 residues. V shed 3 bases and J shed 0 bases, with 22 bases lying between them. CDR3 DNA sequence: TGCGCCAGCAGCTGGCTCCCATCGGGCCTGATGAGCTCCTACGAGCAGTACTTC. This translates into CASSWLPSGLMSSYEQYF. Drawing the rest from reference TRBV5-1 and TRBJ2-7, the complete variable domain is KAGVTQTPRYLIKTRGQQVTLSCSPISGHRSVSWYQQTPGQGLQFLFEYFSETQRNKGNFPGRFSGRQFSNSRSEMNVSTLELGDSALYLCASSWLPSGLMSSYEQYFGPGTRLTVT.

A few counts support this clone. The chain combines TRBV18 with TRBJ1-1, with 9 bases fitting TRBD1. CDR3 size: 16 residues. Germline V gene sequence: CDR1 KGHSH, CDR2 LQKENI. Trimming cost V 4 bases and J 6 bases; bases outside gene matches: 12. This CDR3 reads CASSRRTGAGGSEAFF. The CDR3 region has the DNA TGTGCCAGCTCACGAAGGACAGGGGCGGGGGGCTCTGAAGCTTTCTTT.

This clone was recorded once. The chain carries TRBV5-6 and TRBJ2-2; possibly TRBD1 for D (6 bases). There are 18 residues in the CDR3. Trimming took off 4 bases at V and 0 bases at J, with 19 bases between the two ends. Per germline, CDR1 SGHDT and CDR2 YYEEEE. The CDR3 DNA sequence: TGTGCCAGCAGCCCCCTTTCGAGCGGACAGCCGAACACCGGGGAGCTGTTTTTT. It translates to CASSPLSSGQPNTGELFF.

J is TRBJ1-1 and V is TRBV7-2; D gene ambiguous. Germline loops: CDR1 SGHTA, CDR2 FQGNSA. CDR3 size: 13 residues. V was clipped by 4 bases and J by 7 bases, with 13 bases between them. The CDR3 sequence is CASSSTGPSEAFF. The CDR3 DNA sequence: TGTGCCAGCAGCTCGACTGGACCGAGTGAAGCTTTCTTT. The variable domain in full, completed from reference TRBV7-2 and TRBJ1-1, reads GAGVSQSPSNKVTEKGKDVELRCDPISGHTALYWYRQSLGQGLEFLIYFQGNSAPDKSGLPSDRFSAERTGGSVSTLTIQRTQQEDSAVYLCASSSTGPSEAFFGQGTRLTVV.

The V and J genes are TRBV6-5 and TRBJ1-2, with 8 bases matching TRBD1. The germline CDR1 and CDR2 sequences are MNHEY and SVGAGI. The V segment lost 1 base and the J segment 5 bases; nucleotides outside the gene matches: 6. The CDR3 runs 15 residues. This CDR3 reads CASSYFQGARYGYTF. The CDR3 DNA is TGTGCCAGCAGTTACTTTCAGGGGGCGCGGTATGGCTACACCTTC.

The V and J genes are TRBV10-3 and TRBJ2-2, with 7 nucleotides matching TRBD2. The CDR3 contains 14 residues. Germline CDR1 ENHRY, CDR2 SYGVKD. The V gene end was trimmed by 4 bases and the J gene end by 5 bases; junction bases not matched to a gene: 4. The CDR3 here is CAISAGGLTGELFF. In nucleotides, the CDR3 is TGTGCCATCAGTGCGGGGGGTCTGACCGGGGAGCTGTTTTTT.

The rearrangement joins TRBV27 to TRBJ2-7; TRBD1 aligns across 11 bases. The V gene end was trimmed by 2 bases and the J gene end by 1 base; junction bases not matched to a gene: 1. This CDR3 region has 15 residues. CDR1 is MNHEY and CDR2 is SMNVEV in the germline V gene (reference sequence). CDR3 sequence reads: CASSLGTGGSYEQYF. The CDR3 nucleotides are TGTGCCAGCAGTTTAGGGACAGGGGGTTCCTACGAGCAGTACTTC.

This rearrangement joins TRBV25-1 to TRBJ1-6; a weak D match, TRBD1 (6 bases). Germline V gene lookup returns CDR1 MGHDK and CDR2 SYGVNS. Trimming cost V 7 bases and J 8 bases, with 12 bases left between them. CDR3 length equals 13 residues. In nucleotides, the CDR3 is TGTGCCAGCATGGGGACACATTATTCACCCCTCCACTTT. Protein product: CASMGTHYSPLHF.

The genes are TRBV7-3 and TRBJ2-2; D is uncertain. The CDR3 is 14 residues long. Trimming removed 3 bases at V and 3 bases at J, with 8 bases between. Germline assignment: CDR1 SGHTA and CDR2 FQGTGA. The CDR3 loop reads CASSLRRDTGELFF. The DNA of the CDR3 is TGTGCCAGCAGCTTGCGGCGAGACACCGGGGAGCTGTTTTTT.

This clone was detected only once. The chain uses TRBV4-2 and TRBJ1-2, with D possibly matching TRBD1 (6 bases). The CDR3 extends over 17 amino acids. The germline V gene encodes CDR1 LGHNA and CDR2 YNFKEQ. V lost 0 bases, J lost 2 bases, and 16 bases lay in between. CDR3 coding DNA: TGTGCCAGCAGCCAAGATGGGGGGGGCGGCGGGAACTATGGCTACACCTTC. This encodes CASSQDGGGGGNYGYTF.

The V gene is TRBV24-1, the J gene TRBJ2-1; D is possibly TRBD2 (5 bases). This CDR3 has 17 amino acids. Germline V gene sequence: CDR1 KGHDR, CDR2 SFDVKD. V was shortened by 4 bases and J by 3 bases, with 18 bases between the two germline ends. The CDR3 sequence is CATSEHSGESGYNEQFF. In DNA, the CDR3 is TGTGCCACCAGTGAGCACAGCGGCGAATCCGGCTACAATGAGCAGTTCTTC.

The genes are TRBV4-2 and TRBJ2-1, with 9 bases lining up with TRBD1. The junction had 7 bases not matched to a gene; V was cut back by 3 bases and J by 1 base. The CDR3 covers 17 residues. The V gene's germline CDR1 is LGHNA and CDR2 YNFKEQ. The chain's CDR3 is CASSQPTGGASYNEQFF. The CDR3 region has the DNA TGTGCCAGCAGCCAGCCGACAGGGGGAGCGTCCTACAATGAGCAGTTCTTC.